This T cell receptor (beta chain) was obtained from a study of blood T cells in healthy people across ages. The CDR3 is 12 amino acids. Trimming shortened V by 5 bases and J by 2 bases, and 7 bases separated the two germline ends. Looked up from germline, CDR1 is MDHEN and CDR2 is SYDVKM. Healthy Russian Caucasian donors spanned ages roughly 6 to 90 years. This clonotype has more than one count but fewer than ten. PCR was performed a second time for 7 to 11 cycles using a sample-barcoded 5' primer and a J-beta primer mix. Each CDR3 protein is one row after TCRdb ran MiXCR on the 5' RACE reads. The data show approximately 490,000 distinct CDR3 sequences, with about 25% seen just once and just under 9% held by the top ten. The same sample was also studied in work on T cells of mothers and their children.

This chain links TRBV28 with TRBJ2-7; D is uncertain. The sequenced material came from blood. This sequence originates from a boy aged 5-17 years in good health. CDR3 DNA sequence: TGTGCCAGCAGTCCCGTGGCCTACGAGCAGTACTTC. It translates to CASSPVAYEQYF.